This TCR beta chain was identified in a study of CD8+ T cells in alopecia areata. Points from the study as a whole: Scalp repertoires also include resident alphabeta T cells from normal skin.

Following extraction, RNA underwent reverse transcription to cDNA, which served as the sequencing template. Profiling relied on immunoSEQ multiplex PCR, and the TCRdb table lists in-frame clones only, not all of them. The sample lists about 200,000 clones, roughly two fifths occurring once. Worth noting for this clone: Its antigen is still unknown. Other DNA sequences within the sample encode an identical CDR3.

V lost 0 bases and J lost 1, with 0 bases in between. Per germline, CDR1 GTSNPN and CDR2 SVGIG (reference sequence). CDR3 size: 11 residues. Treatment described: oral pan-JAK inhibitor, 5-10 mg twice daily. This sequence joins TRBV30 and TRBJ2-5; D remains unclear. The receptor was isolated from a human donor with alopecia areata. Sample: CD4+ T cells sorted from blood, taken at roughly week 30, from a patient treated with tofacitinib. Here the CDR3 reads CAWSVQETQYF. CDR3 DNA: TGTGCCTGGAGTGTCCAAGAGACCCAGTACTTC.